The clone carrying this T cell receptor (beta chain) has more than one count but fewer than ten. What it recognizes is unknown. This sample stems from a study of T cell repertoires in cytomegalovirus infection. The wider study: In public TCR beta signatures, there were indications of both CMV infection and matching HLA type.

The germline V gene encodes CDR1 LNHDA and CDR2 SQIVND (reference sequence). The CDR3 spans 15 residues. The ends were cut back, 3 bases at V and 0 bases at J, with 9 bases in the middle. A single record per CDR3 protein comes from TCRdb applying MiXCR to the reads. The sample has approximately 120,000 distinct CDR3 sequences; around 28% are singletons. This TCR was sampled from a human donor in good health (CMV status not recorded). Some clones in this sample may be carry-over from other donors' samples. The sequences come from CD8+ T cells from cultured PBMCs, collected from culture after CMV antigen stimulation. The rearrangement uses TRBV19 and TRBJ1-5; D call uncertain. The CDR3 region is CASSMEDGSNQPQHF. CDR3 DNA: TGTGCCAGTAGTATGGAGGACGGTAGCAATCAGCCCCAGCATTTT.